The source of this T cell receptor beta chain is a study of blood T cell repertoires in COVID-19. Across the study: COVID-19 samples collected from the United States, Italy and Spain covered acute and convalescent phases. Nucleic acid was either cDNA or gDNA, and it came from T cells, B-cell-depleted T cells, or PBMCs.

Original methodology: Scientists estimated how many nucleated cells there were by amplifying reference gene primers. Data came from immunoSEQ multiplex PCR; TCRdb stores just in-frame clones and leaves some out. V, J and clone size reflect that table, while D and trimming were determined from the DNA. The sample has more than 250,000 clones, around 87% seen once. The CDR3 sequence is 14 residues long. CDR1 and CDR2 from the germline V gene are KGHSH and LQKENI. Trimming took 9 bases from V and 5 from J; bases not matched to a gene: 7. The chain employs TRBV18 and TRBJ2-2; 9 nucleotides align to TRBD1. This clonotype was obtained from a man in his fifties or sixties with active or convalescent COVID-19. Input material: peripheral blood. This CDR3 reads CASRPGQGTGELFF. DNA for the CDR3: TGTGCCAGTAGACCGGGACAGGGAACCGGGGAGCTGTTTTTT.